This T cell receptor (beta chain) was sequenced in a study of blood T cell repertoires in COVID-19. Germline CDR1 reads MGHRA; CDR2 reads YSYEKL. V gave up 6 bases and J gave up 2 bases; unmatched junction bases: 9. There are 16 residues in the CDR3. This table comes from immunoSEQ multiplex PCR, and its TCRdb copy is limited to in-frame clones, with some not included. In the table there are around 330,000 clones, about 91% of which are singletons. This clone was counted once. Material: PBMCs or T cells enriched from blood (not recorded which). The chain couples TRBV4-1 to TRBJ2-3; 9 nucleotides align to TRBD2. The clonotype comes from a woman aged 40 to 49 who had recovered from COVID-19. The CDR3 coding sequence is TGCGCCAGCAGGAACGGGGGCGGGAGGGCCACAGATACGCAGTATTTT. Its protein product is CASRNGGGRATDTQYF.